This is a list of T cell receptor beta chains from one sample in a study of blood T cell repertoires in COVID-19. The data were produced by immunoSEQ multiplex PCR, yet TCRdb's version contains in-frame clones alone and is incomplete. The sample has 390,000 or so clones, around 87% seen once; the top ten hold about 1%. Sequenced: PBMCs or T cells enriched from blood (not recorded which). These receptors came from a man between 18 and 35 years old who had recovered from COVID-19. The CDR3 runs from the conserved cysteine through the conserved F or W. A D gene is named only where the DNA matches it firmly. Clone size is stated in some rows and not others, as once, few, many or a class when expanded.

length	D	V	size	J	DNA	CDR3
16	NA	TRBV7-9	NA	TRBJ2-1	TGTGCCAGCAGCCCAGGCAGGGGCGGAAAATACAATGAGCAGTTCTTC	CASSPGRGGKYNEQFF
17	TRBD2	TRBV9	NA	TRBJ2-7	TGTGCCAGCAGCGTGGGACTAGCGGGCCCGGGCTCATACGAGCAGTACTTC	CASSVGLAGPGSYEQYF
15	TRBD1	TRBV5-1	NA	TRBJ2-7	TGCGCCAGCAGCGTGTACAGGGGGCCCTCCTACGAGCAGTACTTC	CASSVYRGPSYEQYF
14	TRBD2	TRBV19	NA	TRBJ2-7	TGTGCCAGTAGTATGAGGACTAGCGGCTACGAGCAGTACTTC	CASSMRTSGYEQYF
13	NA	TRBV7-2	NA	TRBJ1-5	TGTGCCAGCAGTTATCGAACAGATCAGCCCCAGCATTTT	CASSYRTDQPQHF
17	NA	TRBV13	NA	TRBJ1-1	TGTGCCAGCAGCTTGGCCGGGAGTGCCCTAATGAACACTGAAGCTTTCTTT	CASSLAGSALMNTEAFF
16	NA	TRBV19	once	TRBJ1-3	TGTGCCAGTAGTATAAATCAGGGATTGGCTGGAAACACCATATATTTT	CASSINQGLAGNTIYF
12	TRBD2	TRBV19	NA	TRBJ2-5	TGTGCCAGTAGTATAACCAGCGGGAGGCCTGACTTC	CASSITSGRPDF
13	NA	TRBV30	NA	TRBJ2-4	TGTGCCTGGAGTGCGTTAGCCAAAAACATTCAGTACTTC	CAWSALAKNIQYF
15	NA	TRBV16	NA	TRBJ2-1	TGTGCCAGCAGCCAATACGGGAGCTCCTACAATGAGCAGTTCTTC	CASSQYGSSYNEQFF